This T cell receptor beta chain was retrieved from a study of cytomegalovirus exposure and HLA in healthy donors. Study findings and constraints: Reported results showed that the classifier diagnosed cytomegalovirus status with high specificity and sensitivity.

In regard to this clone: The antigen is not known.

This table comes from immunoSEQ multiplex PCR, and its TCRdb copy is limited to in-frame clones, with some not included. The sample has some 150,000 clones, over 80% seen once. The CDR3 runs 13 residues. V lost 6 bases and J 4 bases, leaving 11 bases between the germline ends. CDR1 is MNHEY and CDR2 is SMNVEV in the germline V gene (reference sequence). The J gene is TRBJ2-3, the V gene TRBV27, with D possibly TRBD1 on 5 matching bases. The receptor's source is a man aged 18-30 years in good health and CMV-seropositive. Sample: PBMCs. DNA of the CDR3: TGTGCCAGCAGGCTCAGGGCCCCAGATACGCAGTATTTT. It codes for CASRLRAPDTQYF.